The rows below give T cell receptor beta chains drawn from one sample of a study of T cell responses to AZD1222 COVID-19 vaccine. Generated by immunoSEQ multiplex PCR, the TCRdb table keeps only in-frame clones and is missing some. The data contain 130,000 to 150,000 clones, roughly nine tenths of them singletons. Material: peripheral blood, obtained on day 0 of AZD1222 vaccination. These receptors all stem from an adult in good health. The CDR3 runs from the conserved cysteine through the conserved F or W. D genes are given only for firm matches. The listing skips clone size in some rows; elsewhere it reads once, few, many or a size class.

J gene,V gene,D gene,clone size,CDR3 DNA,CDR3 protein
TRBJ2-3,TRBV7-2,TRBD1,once,TGTGCCAGCAGCTATTCGGACAGGGGACCAGATACGCAGTATTTT,CASSYSDRGPDTQYF
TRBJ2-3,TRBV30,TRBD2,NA,TGTGCCTGGAGTGTTTATAGGACTAGCGGGCCTGGGGGTGCGGATACGCAGTATTTT,CAWSVYRTSGPGGADTQYF
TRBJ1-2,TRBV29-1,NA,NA,TGCAGCGTTGAATATCAGATAGCTAACTATGGCTACACCTTC,CSVEYQIANYGYTF
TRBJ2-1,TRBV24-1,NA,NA,TGTGCCACCAGTGATTTGCAGGCGACCTTCAATGAGCAGTTCTTC,CATSDLQATFNEQFF
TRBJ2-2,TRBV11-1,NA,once,TGTGCCAGCAGCTGGGATGGGGCAGACACCGGGGAGCTGTTTTTT,CASSWDGADTGELFF
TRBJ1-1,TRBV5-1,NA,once,TGCGCCAGCAGCTTAAACAGCCCGAACACTGAAGCTTTCTTT,CASSLNSPNTEAFF
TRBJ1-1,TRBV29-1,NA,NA,TGCAGCGTTGAAGATCGCCCGGGAGGCACTGAAGCTTTCTTT,CSVEDRPGGTEAFF
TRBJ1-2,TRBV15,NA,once,TGTGCCACCAGCAGCACCCTGGGCTACACCTTC,CATSSTLGYTF
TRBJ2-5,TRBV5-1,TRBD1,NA,TGCGCCAGCAGCTCTACAGGGGGGCAAGAGACCCAGTACTTC,CASSSTGGQETQYF
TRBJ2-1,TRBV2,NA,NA,TGTGCCAGCAGTGAAAAGGTATACAAGTACAATGAGCAGTTCTTC,CASSEKVYKYNEQFF
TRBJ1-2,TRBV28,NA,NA,TGTGCCAGCAGTCCCACAGGGATTAACTATGGCTACACCTTC,CASSPTGINYGYTF
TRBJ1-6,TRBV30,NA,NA,TGTGCCTGGAGTCCGCTAACAGATTCACCCCTCCACTTT,CAWSPLTDSPLHF
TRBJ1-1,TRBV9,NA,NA,TGTGCCAGCAGCGTTGGGCGGCTGAACACTGAAGCTTTCTTT,CASSVGRLNTEAFF
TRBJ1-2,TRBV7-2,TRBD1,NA,TGTGCCAGCAGCCCCAAAACCGGGACAGCGAACTATGGCTACACCTTC,CASSPKTGTANYGYTF
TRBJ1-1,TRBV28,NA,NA,TGTGCCAGCAGTTTAGGGGGGGTAGCTTTCTTT,CASSLGGVAFF
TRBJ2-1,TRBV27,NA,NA,TGTGCCAGCAGTTCTAGTAAAGGTTACAATGAGCAGTTCTTC,CASSSSKGYNEQFF
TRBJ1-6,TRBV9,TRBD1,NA,TGTGCCAGCAGCCTACGGGACAGGTCAAATTCACCCCTCCACTTT,CASSLRDRSNSPLHF
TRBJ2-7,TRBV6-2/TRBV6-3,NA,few,TGTGCCAGCAGTTCTGTCCACGAGCAGTACTTC,CASSSVHEQYF
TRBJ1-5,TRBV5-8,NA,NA,TGTGCCAGCAGCACCTACCTGGGTGGTGTCGGTCCTCCCGATCAGCCCCAGCATTTT,CASSTYLGGVGPPDQPQHF
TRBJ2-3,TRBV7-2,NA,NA,TGTGCCAGCAGCTTATCACGACTTTTCACAGATACGCAGTATTTT,CASSLSRLFTDTQYF
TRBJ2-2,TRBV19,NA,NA,TGTGCCAGTAGTTTCCAGGGCAACACCGGGGAGCTGTTTTTT,CASSFQGNTGELFF
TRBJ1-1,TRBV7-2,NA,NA,TGTGCCAGCAGCTTAGGTGGGACGTATGAAGCTTTCTTT,CASSLGGTYEAFF
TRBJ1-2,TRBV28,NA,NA,TGTGCCAGCAGTTATACCGCGAACTATGGCTACACCTTC,CASSYTANYGYTF
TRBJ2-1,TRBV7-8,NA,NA,TGTGCCAGCAGCCCGACGGGAGTTGACACCTACAATGAGCAGTTCTTC,CASSPTGVDTYNEQFF
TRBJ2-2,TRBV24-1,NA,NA,TGTGCCACCAGTGACCGCCCCCGGGGCCCCGGAGGATCCGGGGAGCTGTTTTTT,CATSDRPRGPGGSGELFF
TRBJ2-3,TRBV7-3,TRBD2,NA,TGTGCCAGCAGTCTCGGGACTAGCGGCACAGATACGCAGTATTTT,CASSLGTSGTDTQYF
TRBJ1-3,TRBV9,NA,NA,TGTGCCAGCAGCCCCCACGTGTCCGGAAACACCATATATTTT,CASSPHVSGNTIYF
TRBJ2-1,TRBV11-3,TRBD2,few,TGTGCCAGCAGCTTGCGACTAGCGGGAGACAATGAGCAGTTCTTC,CASSLRLAGDNEQFF
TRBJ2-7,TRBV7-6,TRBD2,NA,TGTGCCAGCAGCTCCCCGGGGGAGGGTTTTTCCTACGAGCAGTACTTC,CASSSPGEGFSYEQYF
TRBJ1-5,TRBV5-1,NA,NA,TGCGCCAGCAGCTCGGACGGAAACAATCAGCCCCAGCATTTT,CASSSDGNNQPQHF
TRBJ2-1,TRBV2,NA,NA,TGTGCCAGCAAAGAGGGGACGGCCCCGAGCTCCTACAATGAGCAGTTCTTC,CASKEGTAPSSYNEQFF
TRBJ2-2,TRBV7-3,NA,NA,TGTGCCAGCAGCTCCGGGGACACCGGGGAGCTGTTTTTT,CASSSGDTGELFF
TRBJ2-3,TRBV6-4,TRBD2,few,TGTGCCAGCAGTGACTCGCGGGGGGGCACAGATACGCAGTATTTT,CASSDSRGGTDTQYF
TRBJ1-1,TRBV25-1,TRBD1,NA,TGTGCCAGCAGTGAAGTACCGGGACAGGGACGAGAGACTGAAGCTTTCTTT,CASSEVPGQGRETEAFF
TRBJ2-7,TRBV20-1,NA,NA,TGCAGTGCTGGTATCTACGAGCAGTACTTC,CSAGIYEQYF
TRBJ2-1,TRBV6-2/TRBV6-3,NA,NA,TGTGCCAGCAGTCCACAAGGTCGTAGCTCCTACAATGAGCAGTTCTTC,CASSPQGRSSYNEQFF
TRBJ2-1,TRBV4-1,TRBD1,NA,TGCGCCAGCAGCTACGGGGACCGGGACAGCTACAATGAGCAGTTCTTC,CASSYGDRDSYNEQFF
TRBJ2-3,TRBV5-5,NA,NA,TGTGCCAGCAGCAGGGGCCTCGGAGGCACAGATACGCAGTATTTT,CASSRGLGGTDTQYF
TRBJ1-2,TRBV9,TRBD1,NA,TGTGCCAGCAGCCAGGACAGGGTCGGCTACACCTTC,CASSQDRVGYTF
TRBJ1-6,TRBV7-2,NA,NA,TGTGCCAGCAGCGCAAGGACAGTTAGAAATTCACCCCTCCACTTT,CASSARTVRNSPLHF
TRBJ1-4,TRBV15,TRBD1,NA,TGTGCCACCAGCAGCCGGGACAGGGGCTTCGTAGGTAATGAAAAACTGTTTTTT,CATSSRDRGFVGNEKLFF
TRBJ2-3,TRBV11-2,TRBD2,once,TGTGCCAGCAGTCCCGGGACTAGCGGGAGGGTTGGCACAGATACGCAGTATTTT,CASSPGTSGRVGTDTQYF
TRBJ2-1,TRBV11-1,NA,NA,TGTGCCAGCAGCTCCGGGACCCAATACAATGAGCAGTTCTTC,CASSSGTQYNEQFF
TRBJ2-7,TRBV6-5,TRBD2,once,TGTGCCAGCAGTTCGGGAGGGGCAGGGGTAGACGAGCAGTACTTC,CASSSGGAGVDEQYF
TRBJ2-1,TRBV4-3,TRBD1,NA,TGCGCCAGCAGCCAAGGGGGGACAGGTTACAATGAGCAGTTCTTC,CASSQGGTGYNEQFF
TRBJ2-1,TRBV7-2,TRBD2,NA,TGTGCCAGCAGCTTACCTATTCTGGGACTAGCGGGAGATGAGCAGTTCTTC,CASSLPILGLAGDEQFF
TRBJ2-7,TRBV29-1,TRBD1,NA,TGCAGCGTCCTACAGGGGAACACCTACGAGCAGTACTTC,CSVLQGNTYEQYF
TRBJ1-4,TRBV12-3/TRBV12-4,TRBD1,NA,TGTGCCAGCAGTTTGGGGACAGTTGGAAAACTGTTTTTT,CASSLGTVGKLFF
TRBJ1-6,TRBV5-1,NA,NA,TGCGCCAGCAGCCCAGACACTCCACCCCTCCACTTT,CASSPDTPPLHF
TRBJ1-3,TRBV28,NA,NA,TGTGCCAGCCTAAACAGGGTGCCCAACTCTGGAAACACCATATATTTT,CASLNRVPNSGNTIYF
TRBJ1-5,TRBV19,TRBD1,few,TGTGCCAGCAGCGGGACAGAGAATCAGCCCCAGCATTTT,CASSGTENQPQHF